Presented here are 8 T cell receptor beta chains from one specimen sequenced in a study of human T cells and chemical hapten exposure. TCRdb fed the 5' RACE reads into MiXCR, producing one record per CDR3 protein. Of about 140,000 distinct CDR3 sequences in the sample, over 3.5% are singletons; the top ten hold roughly 1.4%. Before extraction, the whole blood was not fractionated, and total RNA was taken from it. Receptor source: a female donor in good health.

This clonotype was recorded many times. The CDR3 nucleotides are TGCGCCAGCAGCCTCGAGGGGCCGGCTTTCTTT. Its protein product is CASSLEGPAFF. The V call is TRBV5-1, the J call TRBJ1-1, with TRBD1 as a possible D gene (5 bases). This CDR3 region has 11 residues. The germline V and J ends were trimmed by 4 bases and 11 bases, with 12 bases remaining between them. The germline gives CDR1 SGHRS, CDR2 YFSETQ. Using reference TRBV5-1 and TRBJ1-1 for the parts outside the CDR3, the full variable domain is KAGVTQTPRYLIKTRGQQVTLSCSPISGHRSVSWYQQTPGQGLQFLFEYFSETQRNKGNFPGRFSGRQFSNSRSEMNVSTLELGDSALYLCASSLEGPAFFGQGTRLTVV.

This clonotype was recorded at least ten times. The chain uses TRBV6-1 and TRBJ2-7; D perhaps matches TRBD2 (5 bases). V was trimmed by 3 bases and J by 3 bases, leaving 12 bases between them. This CDR3 has 14 amino acids. Germline loops: CDR1 MNHNS, CDR2 SASEGT. The CDR3 nucleotides read TGTGCCAGCAGTGAGGCGGGTAACTTCTACGAGCAGTACTTC. Amino acid sequence: CASSEAGNFYEQYF.

This clonotype came up many times. The chain employs TRBV7-3 and TRBJ2-1, with 10 bases matching TRBD2. CDR1 SGHTA and CDR2 FQGTGA come from the germline V gene. V was clipped by 1 base and J by 0 bases; unmatched bases: 12. This CDR3 comprises 20 residues. CDR3 bases: TGTGCCAGCAGCTTAAGGGGGGCTAGCGGGGGCCTCAGCTCCTACAATGAGCAGTTCTTC. Its translation: CASSLRGASGGLSSYNEQFF. Full variable domain (rest looked up from reference TRBV7-3 and TRBJ2-1): GAGVSQTPSNKVTEKGKYVELRCDPISGHTALYWYRQSLGQGPEFLIYFQGTGAADDSGLPNDRFFAVRPEGSVSTLKIQRTERGDSAVYLCASSLRGASGGLSSYNEQFFGPGTRLTVL.

This clonotype was counted many times. The J gene is TRBJ1-1, the V gene TRBV7-9; maybe TRBD1 (6 bases). Trimming took off 1 base at V and 3 bases at J, with 6 bases between the two ends. The CDR3 sequence is 13 residues long. Germline V gives CDR1 SEHNR, CDR2 FQNEAQ (reference sequence). The CDR3 nucleotides read TGTGCCAGCAGCTTAGGGACAGACACTGAAGCTTTCTTT. Translated: CASSLGTDTEAFF.

This clonotype was seen ten or more times. V and J are TRBV4-2 and TRBJ2-1; no clear D. This CDR3 contains 13 residues. The germline gives CDR1 LGHNA, CDR2 YNFKEQ. Trimming took 1 base from V and 4 from J, leaving 5 bases between them. The CDR3 region is CASSQVGYNEQFF. CDR3 DNA sequence: TGTGCCAGCAGCCAAGTAGGGTACAATGAGCAGTTCTTC.

Many counts were recorded for this clonotype. V gene TRBV29-1 combines with J gene TRBJ1-3; D perhaps matches TRBD1 (5 bases). The length of the CDR3 is 14 residues. Per the germline V gene, CDR1 is SQVTM and CDR2 is ANQGSEA. V lost 7 bases to trimming and J lost 0 bases, with 13 bases between them. The CDR3 nucleotides are TGCAGCGCCAAACAGGAGAACTCTGGAAACACCATATATTTT. Translating it yields CSAKQENSGNTIYF.

The gene calls are TRBV4-1 and TRBJ1-1; D is uncertain. From germline, CDR1 is MGHRA and CDR2 YSYEKL. This CDR3 has 15 residues. Between the trimmed V and J ends, which lost 2 bases and 1 base, there was a span of 11 bases. CDR3 in DNA: TGCGCCAGCAGCCAATTGGCCGGGTGGAACACTGAAGCTTTCTTT. As protein: CASSQLAGWNTEAFF.

In its sample, this clonotype was seen many times. This chain uses TRBV19 with TRBJ1-5; D gene unclear. Germline V gene lookup returns CDR1 LNHDA and CDR2 SQIVND (reference sequence). There are 18 residues in the CDR3. Trimming removed 3 bases at V and 1 base at J, with 19 bases between. CDR3 in DNA: TGTGCCAGTAGTATTTTATTTCTTGACTCCGAGAGCAATCAGCCCCAGCATTTT. It codes for CASSILFLDSESNQPQHF.